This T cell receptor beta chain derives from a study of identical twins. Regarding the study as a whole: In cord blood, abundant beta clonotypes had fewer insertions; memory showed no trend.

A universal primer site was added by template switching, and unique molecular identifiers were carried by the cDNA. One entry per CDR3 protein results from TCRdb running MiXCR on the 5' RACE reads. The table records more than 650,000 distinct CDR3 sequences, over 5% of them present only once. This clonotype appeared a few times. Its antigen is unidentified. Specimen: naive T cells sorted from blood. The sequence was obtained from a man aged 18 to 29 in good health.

CDR3 amino acids: CASSLVSVGGPSEQYF. CDR3 DNA: TGTGCCAGCAGCTTGGTCTCTGTGGGAGGGCCTTCAGAGCAGTACTTC. The chain couples TRBV5-5 to TRBJ2-7, with 7 nucleotides matching TRBD2. Germline V gene sequence: CDR1 SGHKS, CDR2 YYEKEE (reference sequence). With V trimmed by 0 bases and J by 7 bases, 13 bases remained unmatched. The CDR3 covers 16 residues.